This paragraph reports one T cell receptor (beta chain). The PCR ran on 60 Vbeta and 13 Jbeta primers. Clones were read by immunoSEQ multiplex PCR, and TCRdb kept only the in-frame ones, dropping some. Of some 160,000 clones listed, around 80% are singletons. Germline CDR1 and CDR2: SEHNR and FQNEAQ (reference sequence). The J segment lost 6 bases and the V segment lost 1 base, leaving 10 bases of the junction unmatched. This CDR3 region has 16 residues. This specimen belongs to a study of cytomegalovirus exposure and HLA in healthy donors. The sample comprised PBMCs. The clonotype originates from a male donor in good health and CMV-seropositive. This chain connects TRBV7-9 to TRBJ1-2, with TRBD1 matching over 8 bases. The CDR3, as DNA: TGTGCCAGCAGCTTAGGTGAAGGGACAGGAGGCAATGGCTACACCTTC. Protein product: CASSLGEGTGGNGYTF.